The T cell receptor (beta chain) under discussion was sequenced for a study of blood T cell repertoires in COVID-19. Study as a whole: Sample material is recorded as cDNA or gDNA derived from T cells, B-cell-depleted T cells, or PBMCs.

Per the study methods: Estimated nucleated cell counts came from reference gene primer amplification. The data were produced by immunoSEQ multiplex PCR, yet TCRdb's version contains in-frame clones alone and is incomplete. V and J calls plus clone size are reproduced from that table; the DNA served to infer D and trimming. Seen here are about 280,000 clones, 75% to 95% observed once, and the top ten hold 2.5% to 3%. Trimming took 3 bases from V and 2 from J, leaving 12 bases between them. CDR1 and CDR2 (germline): DFQATT, SNEGSKA (reference sequence). The CDR3 has 14 amino acids. Study members were between about 18 and 95 years old and lived in some 26 US regions.

The V gene is TRBV20-1, the J gene TRBJ2-3, with D tentatively TRBD1 (6 bases). This TCR came from a man aged 35 to 55 who had been exposed to COVID-19. Sequencing input: PBMCs or T cells enriched from blood (not recorded which). This CDR3 reads CSASRQVYTDTQYF. The CDR3 region has the DNA TGCAGTGCTAGTCGACAGGTATACACAGATACGCAGTATTTT.